The sequence of this T cell receptor (beta chain) was determined in a study of CD8+ T cells in alopecia areata. Study at large: Scoring treated patients' severity relied on the percentage of scalp area affected.

As to treatment: oral pan-JAK inhibitor, 5-10 mg twice daily. RNA extraction was followed by reverse transcription into cDNA, which acted as the sequencing template. Libraries were prepared by immunoSEQ multiplex PCR; TCRdb keeps only in-frame clonotypes and omits some of them. There are around 120,000 clones in the sample; less than 75% occur only once, and more than 25% lies in the top ten. This clone has only a few counts. V lost 1 base and J 1 base, leaving 7 bases between the germline ends. There are 15 residues in the CDR3. Germline V gene lookup returns CDR1 MDHEN and CDR2 SYDVKM. This receptor was identified in a human donor with alopecia areata. This chain joins TRBV28 and TRBJ2-2; no reliable D call. The material sequenced was CD8+ T cells sorted from blood, taken at week 4, from a patient treated with tofacitinib. CDR3 protein: CASSLFYLNTGELFF. CDR3 bases: TGTGCCAGCAGTTTATTTTATTTGAACACCGGGGAGCTGTTTTTT. The complete variable domain, with remaining parts taken from reference TRBV28 and TRBJ2-2, reads DVKVTQSSRYLVKRTGEKVFLECVQDMDHENMFWYRQDPGLGLRLIYFSYDVKMKEKGDIPEGYSVSREKKERFSLILESASTNQTSMYLCASSLFYLNTGELFFGEGSRLTVL.